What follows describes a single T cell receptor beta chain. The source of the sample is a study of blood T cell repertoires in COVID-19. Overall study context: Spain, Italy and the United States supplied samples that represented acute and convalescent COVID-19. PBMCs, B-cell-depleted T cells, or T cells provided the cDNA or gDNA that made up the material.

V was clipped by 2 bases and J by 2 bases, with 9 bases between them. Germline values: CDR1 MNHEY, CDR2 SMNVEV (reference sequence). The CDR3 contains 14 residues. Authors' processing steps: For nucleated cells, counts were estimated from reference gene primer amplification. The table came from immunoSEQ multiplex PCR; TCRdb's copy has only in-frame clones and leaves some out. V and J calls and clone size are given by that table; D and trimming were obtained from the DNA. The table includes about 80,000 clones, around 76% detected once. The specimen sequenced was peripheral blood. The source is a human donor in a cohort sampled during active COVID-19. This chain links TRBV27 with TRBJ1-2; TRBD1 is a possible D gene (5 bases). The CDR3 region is CASSLEQGNYGYTF. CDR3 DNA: TGTGCCAGCAGTTTAGAGCAGGGAAACTATGGCTACACCTTC.